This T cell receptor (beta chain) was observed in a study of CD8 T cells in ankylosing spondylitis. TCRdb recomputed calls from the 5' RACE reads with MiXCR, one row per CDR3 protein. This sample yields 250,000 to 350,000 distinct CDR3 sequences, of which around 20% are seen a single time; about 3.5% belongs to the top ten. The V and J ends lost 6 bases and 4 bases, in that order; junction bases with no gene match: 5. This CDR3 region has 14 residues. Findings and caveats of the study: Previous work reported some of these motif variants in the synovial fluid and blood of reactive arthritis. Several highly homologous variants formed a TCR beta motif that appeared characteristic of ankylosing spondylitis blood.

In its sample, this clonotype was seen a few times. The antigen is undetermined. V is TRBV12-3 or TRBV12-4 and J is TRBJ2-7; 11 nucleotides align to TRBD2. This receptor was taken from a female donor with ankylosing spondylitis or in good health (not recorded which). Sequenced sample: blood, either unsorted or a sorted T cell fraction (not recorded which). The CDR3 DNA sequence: TGTGCCAGCAGGGGGACTAGCGGAATTTACGAGCAGTACTTC. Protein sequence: CASRGTSGIYEQYF.